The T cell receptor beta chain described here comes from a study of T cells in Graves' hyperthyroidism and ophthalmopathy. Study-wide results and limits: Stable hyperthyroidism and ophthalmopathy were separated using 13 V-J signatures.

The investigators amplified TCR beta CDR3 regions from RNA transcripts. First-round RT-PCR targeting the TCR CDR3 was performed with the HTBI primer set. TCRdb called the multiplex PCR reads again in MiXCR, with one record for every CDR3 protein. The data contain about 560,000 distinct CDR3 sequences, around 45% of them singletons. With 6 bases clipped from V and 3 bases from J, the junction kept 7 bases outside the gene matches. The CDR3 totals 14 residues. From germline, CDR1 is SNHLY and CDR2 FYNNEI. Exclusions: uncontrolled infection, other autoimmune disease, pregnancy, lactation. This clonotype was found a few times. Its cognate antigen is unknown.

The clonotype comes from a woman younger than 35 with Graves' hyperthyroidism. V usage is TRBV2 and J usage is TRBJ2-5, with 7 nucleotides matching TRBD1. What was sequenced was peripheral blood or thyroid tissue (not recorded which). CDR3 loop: CASSLSTGKETQYF. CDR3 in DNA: TGTGCCAGCAGCCTGTCGACAGGGAAAGAGACCCAGTACTTC.